The rows below give T cell receptor beta chains drawn from one sample of a study of cytomegalovirus exposure and HLA in healthy donors. Generated by immunoSEQ multiplex PCR, the TCRdb table keeps only in-frame clones and is missing some. The sample shows 50,000 to 70,000 clones, 75% to 80% of them seen only once. Sequencing input: PBMCs. Receptors were obtained from a female donor in good health and CMV-seronegative. CDR3s include the opening cysteine and the closing phenylalanine or tryptophan. The D gene is left open where the match is weak. Not all rows give a size; the values are once, few, many and, for expanded clones, a class.

J gene | D gene | clone size | V gene | CDR3 protein | CDR3 DNA
TRBJ2-7 | TRBD2 | - | TRBV7-2 | CASSLYVTSGSSEQYF | TGTGCCAGCAGCTTATATGTGACTAGCGGGAGCAGCGAGCAGTACTTC
TRBJ2-5 | TRBD2 | - | TRBV6-5 | CASSYSASGRVGEQYF | TGTGCCAGCAGTTACTCGGCTAGCGGGAGGGTGGGTGAGCAGTACTTC
TRBJ2-3 | - | - | TRBV5-4 | CASSRGADGTDTQYF | TGTGCCAGCAGCCGCGGGGCGGACGGCACAGATACGCAGTATTTT
TRBJ2-6 | - | - | TRBV4-2 | CASSQVLEAGANVLTF | TGTGCCAGCAGCCAAGTTTTGGAGGCTGGGGCCAACGTCCTGACTTTC
TRBJ1-4 | - | - | TRBV2 | CASSEIGGREKLFF | TGTGCCAGCAGTGAAATCGGCGGGAGAGAAAAACTGTTTTTT
TRBJ2-3 | - | - | TRBV7-9 | CASSLGATGNTDTQYF | TGTGCCAGCAGCTTAGGGGCGACGGGAAACACAGATACGCAGTATTTT
TRBJ2-5 | TRBD1 | once | TRBV2 | CASSQGQGSWETQYF | TGTGCCAGCAGCCAGGGACAGGGAAGTTGGGAGACCCAGTACTTC
TRBJ2-3 | TRBD1 | - | TRBV7-2 | CASSRQGADTQYF | TGTGCCAGCAGCCGACAGGGCGCAGATACGCAGTATTTT
TRBJ2-7 | TRBD2 | - | TRBV5-4 | CASSLGGVEQYF | TGTGCCAGCAGCCTGGGGGGGGTTGAGCAGTACTTC
TRBJ1-3 | - | - | TRBV2 | CASSGGGGFSGNTIYF | TGTGCCAGCAGTGGAGGGGGGGGGTTCTCTGGAAACACCATATATTTT
TRBJ1-2 | TRBD1 | - | TRBV28 | CASISGGKSYGYTF | TGTGCCAGCATTTCAGGGGGGAAGAGCTATGGCTACACCTTC
TRBJ2-7 | TRBD2 | - | TRBV7-2 | CASSSLAGQAEQYF | TGTGCCAGCAGTTCTCTAGCGGGCCAGGCAGAGCAGTACTTC
TRBJ1-3 | TRBD1 | - | TRBV29-1 | CSVAGGEFGNTIYF | TGCAGCGTTGCAGGGGGCGAATTTGGAAACACCATATATTTT
TRBJ2-1 | - | - | TRBV28 | CASSFGGRGPYNEQFF | TGTGCCAGCAGTTTTGGGGGCAGGGGCCCTTACAATGAGCAGTTCTTC
TRBJ1-1 | - | - | TRBV19 | CASSIAAALMNTEAFF | TGTGCCAGTAGTATCGCGGCAGCCTTGATGAACACTGAAGCTTTCTTT
TRBJ2-7 | TRBD1 | - | TRBV7-8 | CASSSGLGQGYEQYF | TGTGCCAGCAGCTCCGGGTTGGGACAGGGCTACGAGCAGTACTTC
TRBJ2-3 | - | few | TRBV7-3 | CASSYRLGAFDAQYF | TGTGCCAGCAGCTACCGCCTTGGAGCGTTCGACGCGCAGTATTTT
TRBJ1-5 | - | - | TRBV11-3 | CASSTVEIPGAPGDQPQHF | TGTGCCAGCAGCACCGTCGAGATCCCAGGGGCCCCAGGAGATCAGCCCCAGCATTTT
TRBJ2-5 | TRBD2 | - | TRBV15 | CATSRDGRGAGGPLETQYF | TGTGCCACCAGCAGAGATGGGCGGGGAGCGGGGGGGCCTCTGGAGACCCAGTACTTC
TRBJ2-7 | TRBD2 | - | TRBV4-2 | CASSQGSGKYEQYF | TGTGCCAGCAGCCAAGGTAGCGGGAAATACGAGCAGTACTTC
TRBJ2-7 | - | - | TRBV19 | CASSIDGGEQYF | TGTGCCAGTAGTATAGACGGGGGCGAGCAGTACTTC
TRBJ1-2 | TRBD1 | - | TRBV5-1 | CASSWGQGPVYGYTF | TGCGCCAGCAGCTGGGGACAGGGCCCGGTCTATGGCTACACCTTC
TRBJ1-5 | TRBD1 | few | TRBV29-1 | CSVVSQQGQPQHF | TGCAGCGTTGTTTCACAACAGGGGCAGCCCCAGCATTTT
TRBJ1-5 | TRBD1 | - | TRBV7-9 | CASSLGGQGSQPQHF | TGTGCCAGCAGCTTAGGGGGACAGGGGAGTCAGCCCCAGCATTTT
TRBJ1-2 | - | - | TRBV21-1 | CASSGTGGHRGYTF | TGTGCCAGCAGCGGCACAGGGGGCCACCGGGGCTACACCTTC
TRBJ2-3 | TRBD2 | - | TRBV5-4 | CASSLTSGRVSDTQYF | TGTGCCAGCAGCTTGACTAGCGGGAGGGTATCAGATACGCAGTATTTT
TRBJ2-2 | TRBD1 | - | TRBV2 | CASSRTGGAGAGELFF | TGTGCCAGCAGTAGAACAGGGGGCGCCGGCGCCGGGGAGCTGTTTTTT
TRBJ2-2 | TRBD1 | - | TRBV19 | CASSYRDRANTGELFF | TGTGCCAGTAGCTACCGGGACAGGGCGAACACCGGGGAGCTGTTTTTT
TRBJ1-5 | - | - | TRBV19 | CASSIEAGRRNQPQHF | TGTGCCAGTAGTATAGAGGCGGGACGGAGGAATCAGCCCCAGCATTTT
TRBJ1-1 | - | once | TRBV2 | CASSESRGMNTEAFF | TGTGCCAGCAGTGAGAGTCGAGGGATGAACACTGAAGCTTTCTTT
TRBJ2-5 | - | - | TRBV9 | CASSDWGREETQYF | TGTGCCAGCAGCGACTGGGGGCGAGAAGAGACCCAGTACTTC
TRBJ2-5 | TRBD2 | - | TRBV7-2 | CASSLARTSGEYF | TGTGCCAGCAGCTTAGCGAGGACTAGCGGCGAGTACTTC
TRBJ1-5 | TRBD1 | - | TRBV4-2 | CASSQEEGQGYQPQHF | TGTGCCAGCAGCCAAGAGGAGGGACAGGGGTATCAGCCCCAGCATTTT
TRBJ2-1 | - | - | TRBV6-5 | CASSPSRYSYNEQFF | TGTGCCAGCAGTCCCTCCCGCTACTCCTACAATGAGCAGTTCTTC
TRBJ2-7 | - | - | TRBV9 | CASSVGGQGTYEQYF | TGTGCCAGCAGCGTGGGGGGGCAGGGTACCTACGAGCAGTACTTC
TRBJ1-6 | TRBD1 | - | TRBV28 | CASSPGDSWNSPLHF | TGTGCCAGCAGTCCCGGGGACAGCTGGAATTCACCCCTCCACTTT
TRBJ1-2 | TRBD1 | few | TRBV5-6 | CASSSGQGNYGYTF | TGTGCCAGCAGCTCCGGACAGGGGAACTATGGCTACACCTTC
TRBJ2-7 | TRBD1 | - | TRBV7-8 | CASSLVGTGAYEQYF | TGTGCCAGCAGCTTAGTAGGGACAGGGGCCTACGAGCAGTACTTC
TRBJ2-1 | TRBD2 | - | TRBV19 | CASSIEGRGSYNEQFF | TGTGCCAGTAGTATAGAAGGGCGGGGGTCCTACAATGAGCAGTTCTTC
TRBJ1-1 | TRBD1 | - | TRBV19 | CASSSQTGGTEAFF | TGTGCCAGTAGTAGTCAAACAGGGGGCACTGAAGCTTTCTTT
TRBJ2-5 | TRBD1 | - | TRBV7-3 | CASSSQGSGGTQYF | TGTGCCAGCAGCTCACAGGGGTCTGGGGGGACCCAGTACTTC
TRBJ1-6 | - | - | TRBV27 | CASSLSSQAQYNSPLHF | TGTGCCAGCAGTTTAAGCTCTCAGGCCCAATATAATTCACCCCTCCACTTT
TRBJ2-1 | - | - | TRBV19 | CASRLYNEQFF | TGTGCCAGTAGGCTATACAATGAGCAGTTCTTC
TRBJ1-5 | TRBD1 | - | TRBV18 | CASSPRQGAEEPQHF | TGTGCCAGCTCACCACGACAGGGGGCGGAGGAGCCCCAGCATTTT
TRBJ1-4 | - | once | TRBV18 | CASRATNEKLFF | TGTGCCTCGCGGGCAACTAATGAAAAACTGTTTTTT
TRBJ2-2 | TRBD2 | - | TRBV9 | CASSVAGGNTGELFF | TGTGCCAGCAGCGTAGCGGGAGGGAACACCGGGGAGCTGTTTTTT
TRBJ1-6 | - | - | TRBV30 | CAWSVVAYNSPLHF | TGTGCCTGGTCGGTCGTGGCCTATAATTCACCCCTCCACTTT
TRBJ1-2 | TRBD1 | few | TRBV5-6 | CASSLGQLNYGYTF | TGTGCCAGCAGCCTGGGACAGCTTAACTATGGCTACACCTTC
TRBJ1-5 | TRBD1 | - | TRBV4-1 | CASSQTEGAVEPQHF | TGCGCCAGCAGCCAAACCGAGGGGGCTGTGGAGCCCCAGCATTTT
TRBJ2-1 | TRBD2 | - | TRBV5-6 | CASSLAGGRGNEQFF | TGTGCCAGCAGCTTGGCTGGCGGGAGGGGCAATGAGCAGTTCTTC
TRBJ2-2 | TRBD2 | few | TRBV5-4 | CASSRPGLGPLSGTGELFF | TGTGCCAGCAGCAGACCGGGACTAGGACCATTGAGTGGCACCGGGGAGCTGTTTTTT
TRBJ2-2 | TRBD1 | few | TRBV10-3 | CAISDLDRGSTGELFF | TGTGCCATCAGTGACCTAGACAGGGGAAGTACCGGGGAGCTGTTTTTT
TRBJ2-7 | TRBD2 | - | TRBV6-1 | CASSFGLAGDEQYF | TGTGCCAGCAGTTTCGGACTAGCGGGGGACGAGCAGTACTTC
TRBJ1-3 | - | - | TRBV15 | CATSRETVTGNTIYF | TGTGCCACCAGCAGAGAGACAGTAACTGGAAACACCATATATTTT
TRBJ2-7 | TRBD1 | few | TRBV6-5 | CASIPRTGKPYEQYF | TGTGCCAGCATTCCGCGGACAGGGAAGCCGTACGAGCAGTACTTC
TRBJ2-7 | TRBD2 | - | TRBV10-3 | CATVTSGGAVYEQYF | TGTGCCACCGTGACTAGCGGGGGGGCCGTGTACGAGCAGTACTTC
TRBJ1-5 | - | - | TRBV10-2 | CASGGLGGGSNQPQHF | TGCGCCAGCGGGGGACTGGGTGGAGGTAGCAATCAGCCCCAGCATTTT
TRBJ2-1 | - | - | TRBV7-2 | CASSSGLSYNEQFF | TGTGCCAGCAGCTCGGGACTCTCCTACAATGAGCAGTTCTTC
TRBJ2-7 | TRBD2 | few | TRBV6-1 | CASSGLAGGSSYEQYF | TGTGCCAGCAGTGGACTAGCGGGCGGATCGTCCTACGAGCAGTACTTC
TRBJ2-7 | TRBD1 | - | TRBV7-3 | CASSQQGQGSYEQYF | TGTGCCAGCAGCCAACAGGGACAGGGCTCCTACGAGCAGTACTTC